This entry lists 11 T cell receptor beta chains sequenced from one sample in a study of T cell repertoires in cytomegalovirus infection. Using its own MiXCR run on the reads, TCRdb lists one record per CDR3 protein. The sample yields about 330,000 distinct CDR3 sequences, over 7.5% seen once. Sequenced input: PBMCs. The receptor source for this set is a human donor in good health (CMV status not recorded). Some clones in this sample may be carry-over from other donors' samples.

The table lists this clonotype with many counts. This chain joins TRBV7-2 and TRBJ2-1, with 9 nucleotides matching TRBD2. The V and J ends lost 1 base and 8 bases, in that order; junction bases with no gene match: 3. The CDR3 runs to 14 residues. Germline V CDR1 and CDR2: SGHTA, FQGNSA. CDR3 coding DNA: TGTGCCAGCAGCTTAGTGCGGGGGGGCCATGAGCAGTTCTTC. This encodes CASSLVRGGHEQFF.

This clonotype was seen many times. The chain joins TRBV5-4 to TRBJ2-1, with D possibly TRBD1 on 5 matching bases. Germline CDR1 reads SGHNT; CDR2 reads YYREEE (reference sequence). Trimming took off 3 bases at V and 7 bases at J, with 11 bases between the two ends. The CDR3 loop spans 13 amino acids. CDR3 DNA sequence: TGTGCCAGCAGCTACGAAGACAGAAATGAGCAGTTCTTC. Encoded protein: CASSYEDRNEQFF.

The chain couples TRBV11-2 to TRBJ2-1, with D uncertain. Between the trimmed V and J ends, which lost 2 bases and 4 bases, there was a span of 6 bases. The CDR3 has 13 amino acids. Germline V gene sequence: CDR1 SGHAT, CDR2 FQNNGV. The CDR3 loop reads CASSLFFYNEQFF. The CDR3, as DNA: TGTGCCAGCAGCTTATTTTTTTACAATGAGCAGTTCTTC.

This clonotype has a count of ten or more. The rearrangement uses TRBV7-2 and TRBJ2-1, with D unresolved. Germline V CDR1 and CDR2: SGHTA, FQGNSA. CDR3 length: 14 amino acids. Trimming left V 2 bases short and J 5 bases short, with 10 bases between. CDR3 coding DNA: TGTGCCAGCAGCTTATCTTACGCCAACAATGAGCAGTTCTTC. This sequence encodes CASSLSYANNEQFF.

This clonotype was detected many times. The CDR3 loop is CASSLSGSKNEKLFF. The CDR3 region has the DNA TGTGCCAGCAGCTTATCGGGTAGCAAGAATGAAAAACTGTTTTTT. The chain carries TRBV7-2 and TRBJ1-4, with D hard to call. CDR1 and CDR2 from the germline V gene are SGHTA and FQGNSA. V lost 2 bases and J 5 bases, leaving 12 bases between the germline ends. This CDR3 spans 15 amino acids.

V usage is TRBV6-5 and J usage is TRBJ2-3; D may be TRBD2 (5 bases). The CDR3 contains 12 residues. Germline V gene lookup returns CDR1 MNHEY and CDR2 SVGAGI. Trimming removed 4 bases at V and 6 bases at J, with 8 bases between. CDR3 sequence reads: CASSSPGDTQYF. The DNA of the CDR3 is TGTGCCAGCAGTTCACCGGGGGATACGCAGTATTTT.

This clonotype showed up many times. V and J are TRBV19 and TRBJ1-1; weak D call: TRBD1 (5 bases). The CDR3 has 14 residues. Trimming removed 9 bases from V and 6 bases from J, with 20 bases in between. Per the germline V gene, CDR1 is LNHDA and CDR2 is SQIVND (reference sequence). The DNA of the CDR3 is TGTGCCAGCTTCAACCCGGGGCCGTACCCTGAAGCTTTCTTT. Protein: CASFNPGPYPEAFF.

This clonotype has ten or more counts. The chain uses TRBV11-2 and TRBJ2-1, with D unresolved. Trimming cost V 4 bases and J 1 base, with 11 bases left between them. In germline, CDR1 is SGHAT, CDR2 FQNNGV. CDR3 length equals 15 residues. The CDR3, as DNA: TGTGCCAGCAGCTCGGGCACACCTTCCTACAATGAGCAGTTCTTC. Its protein is CASSSGTPSYNEQFF.

This clonotype was found a few times. The CDR3 DNA reads as TGCGCCAGCAGCCAAGACACAGGGGGGTACACTGAAGCTTTCTTT. Amino acids: CASSQDTGGYTEAFF. The chain links TRBV4-1 to TRBJ1-1, with 8 bases aligning to TRBD1. V dropped 0 bases and J dropped 3; count of bases not matched to a gene: 3. Germline CDR1 and CDR2: MGHRA and YSYEKL. This CDR3 comprises 15 residues.

This clonotype was counted at least ten times. The chain employs TRBV7-2 and TRBJ1-5; D gene ambiguous. V was pared by 5 bases and J by 6 bases, with 20 bases between. Per the germline V gene, CDR1 is SGHTA and CDR2 is FQGNSA. This CDR3 is 16 amino acids long. CDR3 coding DNA: TGTGCCAGCAGCCAATTCGCCGCCCCTCGGAGTCAGCCCCAGCATTTT. Translation: CASSQFAAPRSQPQHF.

This rearrangement joins TRBV5-1 to TRBJ2-2; no firm D call. V lost 7 bases to trimming and J lost 4 bases, with 14 bases between them. CDR3 length: 14 amino acids. The V gene's germline CDR1 is SGHRS and CDR2 YFSETQ. The CDR3, as DNA: TGCGCCAGCCAGGTCTTAGTGGGCACCGGGGAGCTGTTTTTT. It translates to CASQVLVGTGELFF.